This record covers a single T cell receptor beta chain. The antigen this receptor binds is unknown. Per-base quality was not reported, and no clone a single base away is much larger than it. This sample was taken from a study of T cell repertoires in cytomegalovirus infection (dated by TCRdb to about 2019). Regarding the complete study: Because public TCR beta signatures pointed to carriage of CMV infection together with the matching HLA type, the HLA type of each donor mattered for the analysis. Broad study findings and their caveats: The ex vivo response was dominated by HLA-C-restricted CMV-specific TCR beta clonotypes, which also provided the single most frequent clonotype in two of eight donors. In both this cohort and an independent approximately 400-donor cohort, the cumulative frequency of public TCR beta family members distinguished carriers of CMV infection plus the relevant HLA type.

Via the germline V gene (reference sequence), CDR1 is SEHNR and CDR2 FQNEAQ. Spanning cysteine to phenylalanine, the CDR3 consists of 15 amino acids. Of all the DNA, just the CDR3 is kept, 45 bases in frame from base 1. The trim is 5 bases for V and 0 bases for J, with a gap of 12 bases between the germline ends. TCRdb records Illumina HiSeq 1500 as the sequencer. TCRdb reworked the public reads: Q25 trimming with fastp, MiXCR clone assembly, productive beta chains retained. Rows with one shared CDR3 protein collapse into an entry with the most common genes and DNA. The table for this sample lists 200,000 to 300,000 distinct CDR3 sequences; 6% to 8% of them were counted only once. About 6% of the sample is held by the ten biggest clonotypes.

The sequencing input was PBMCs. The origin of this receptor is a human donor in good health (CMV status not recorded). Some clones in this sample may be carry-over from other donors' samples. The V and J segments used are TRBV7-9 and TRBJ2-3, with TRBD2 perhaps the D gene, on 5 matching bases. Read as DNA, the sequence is TGTGCCAGCAGCCCCGGGGAGTGGAGCACAGATACGCAGTATTTT. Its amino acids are CASSPGEWSTDTQYF.